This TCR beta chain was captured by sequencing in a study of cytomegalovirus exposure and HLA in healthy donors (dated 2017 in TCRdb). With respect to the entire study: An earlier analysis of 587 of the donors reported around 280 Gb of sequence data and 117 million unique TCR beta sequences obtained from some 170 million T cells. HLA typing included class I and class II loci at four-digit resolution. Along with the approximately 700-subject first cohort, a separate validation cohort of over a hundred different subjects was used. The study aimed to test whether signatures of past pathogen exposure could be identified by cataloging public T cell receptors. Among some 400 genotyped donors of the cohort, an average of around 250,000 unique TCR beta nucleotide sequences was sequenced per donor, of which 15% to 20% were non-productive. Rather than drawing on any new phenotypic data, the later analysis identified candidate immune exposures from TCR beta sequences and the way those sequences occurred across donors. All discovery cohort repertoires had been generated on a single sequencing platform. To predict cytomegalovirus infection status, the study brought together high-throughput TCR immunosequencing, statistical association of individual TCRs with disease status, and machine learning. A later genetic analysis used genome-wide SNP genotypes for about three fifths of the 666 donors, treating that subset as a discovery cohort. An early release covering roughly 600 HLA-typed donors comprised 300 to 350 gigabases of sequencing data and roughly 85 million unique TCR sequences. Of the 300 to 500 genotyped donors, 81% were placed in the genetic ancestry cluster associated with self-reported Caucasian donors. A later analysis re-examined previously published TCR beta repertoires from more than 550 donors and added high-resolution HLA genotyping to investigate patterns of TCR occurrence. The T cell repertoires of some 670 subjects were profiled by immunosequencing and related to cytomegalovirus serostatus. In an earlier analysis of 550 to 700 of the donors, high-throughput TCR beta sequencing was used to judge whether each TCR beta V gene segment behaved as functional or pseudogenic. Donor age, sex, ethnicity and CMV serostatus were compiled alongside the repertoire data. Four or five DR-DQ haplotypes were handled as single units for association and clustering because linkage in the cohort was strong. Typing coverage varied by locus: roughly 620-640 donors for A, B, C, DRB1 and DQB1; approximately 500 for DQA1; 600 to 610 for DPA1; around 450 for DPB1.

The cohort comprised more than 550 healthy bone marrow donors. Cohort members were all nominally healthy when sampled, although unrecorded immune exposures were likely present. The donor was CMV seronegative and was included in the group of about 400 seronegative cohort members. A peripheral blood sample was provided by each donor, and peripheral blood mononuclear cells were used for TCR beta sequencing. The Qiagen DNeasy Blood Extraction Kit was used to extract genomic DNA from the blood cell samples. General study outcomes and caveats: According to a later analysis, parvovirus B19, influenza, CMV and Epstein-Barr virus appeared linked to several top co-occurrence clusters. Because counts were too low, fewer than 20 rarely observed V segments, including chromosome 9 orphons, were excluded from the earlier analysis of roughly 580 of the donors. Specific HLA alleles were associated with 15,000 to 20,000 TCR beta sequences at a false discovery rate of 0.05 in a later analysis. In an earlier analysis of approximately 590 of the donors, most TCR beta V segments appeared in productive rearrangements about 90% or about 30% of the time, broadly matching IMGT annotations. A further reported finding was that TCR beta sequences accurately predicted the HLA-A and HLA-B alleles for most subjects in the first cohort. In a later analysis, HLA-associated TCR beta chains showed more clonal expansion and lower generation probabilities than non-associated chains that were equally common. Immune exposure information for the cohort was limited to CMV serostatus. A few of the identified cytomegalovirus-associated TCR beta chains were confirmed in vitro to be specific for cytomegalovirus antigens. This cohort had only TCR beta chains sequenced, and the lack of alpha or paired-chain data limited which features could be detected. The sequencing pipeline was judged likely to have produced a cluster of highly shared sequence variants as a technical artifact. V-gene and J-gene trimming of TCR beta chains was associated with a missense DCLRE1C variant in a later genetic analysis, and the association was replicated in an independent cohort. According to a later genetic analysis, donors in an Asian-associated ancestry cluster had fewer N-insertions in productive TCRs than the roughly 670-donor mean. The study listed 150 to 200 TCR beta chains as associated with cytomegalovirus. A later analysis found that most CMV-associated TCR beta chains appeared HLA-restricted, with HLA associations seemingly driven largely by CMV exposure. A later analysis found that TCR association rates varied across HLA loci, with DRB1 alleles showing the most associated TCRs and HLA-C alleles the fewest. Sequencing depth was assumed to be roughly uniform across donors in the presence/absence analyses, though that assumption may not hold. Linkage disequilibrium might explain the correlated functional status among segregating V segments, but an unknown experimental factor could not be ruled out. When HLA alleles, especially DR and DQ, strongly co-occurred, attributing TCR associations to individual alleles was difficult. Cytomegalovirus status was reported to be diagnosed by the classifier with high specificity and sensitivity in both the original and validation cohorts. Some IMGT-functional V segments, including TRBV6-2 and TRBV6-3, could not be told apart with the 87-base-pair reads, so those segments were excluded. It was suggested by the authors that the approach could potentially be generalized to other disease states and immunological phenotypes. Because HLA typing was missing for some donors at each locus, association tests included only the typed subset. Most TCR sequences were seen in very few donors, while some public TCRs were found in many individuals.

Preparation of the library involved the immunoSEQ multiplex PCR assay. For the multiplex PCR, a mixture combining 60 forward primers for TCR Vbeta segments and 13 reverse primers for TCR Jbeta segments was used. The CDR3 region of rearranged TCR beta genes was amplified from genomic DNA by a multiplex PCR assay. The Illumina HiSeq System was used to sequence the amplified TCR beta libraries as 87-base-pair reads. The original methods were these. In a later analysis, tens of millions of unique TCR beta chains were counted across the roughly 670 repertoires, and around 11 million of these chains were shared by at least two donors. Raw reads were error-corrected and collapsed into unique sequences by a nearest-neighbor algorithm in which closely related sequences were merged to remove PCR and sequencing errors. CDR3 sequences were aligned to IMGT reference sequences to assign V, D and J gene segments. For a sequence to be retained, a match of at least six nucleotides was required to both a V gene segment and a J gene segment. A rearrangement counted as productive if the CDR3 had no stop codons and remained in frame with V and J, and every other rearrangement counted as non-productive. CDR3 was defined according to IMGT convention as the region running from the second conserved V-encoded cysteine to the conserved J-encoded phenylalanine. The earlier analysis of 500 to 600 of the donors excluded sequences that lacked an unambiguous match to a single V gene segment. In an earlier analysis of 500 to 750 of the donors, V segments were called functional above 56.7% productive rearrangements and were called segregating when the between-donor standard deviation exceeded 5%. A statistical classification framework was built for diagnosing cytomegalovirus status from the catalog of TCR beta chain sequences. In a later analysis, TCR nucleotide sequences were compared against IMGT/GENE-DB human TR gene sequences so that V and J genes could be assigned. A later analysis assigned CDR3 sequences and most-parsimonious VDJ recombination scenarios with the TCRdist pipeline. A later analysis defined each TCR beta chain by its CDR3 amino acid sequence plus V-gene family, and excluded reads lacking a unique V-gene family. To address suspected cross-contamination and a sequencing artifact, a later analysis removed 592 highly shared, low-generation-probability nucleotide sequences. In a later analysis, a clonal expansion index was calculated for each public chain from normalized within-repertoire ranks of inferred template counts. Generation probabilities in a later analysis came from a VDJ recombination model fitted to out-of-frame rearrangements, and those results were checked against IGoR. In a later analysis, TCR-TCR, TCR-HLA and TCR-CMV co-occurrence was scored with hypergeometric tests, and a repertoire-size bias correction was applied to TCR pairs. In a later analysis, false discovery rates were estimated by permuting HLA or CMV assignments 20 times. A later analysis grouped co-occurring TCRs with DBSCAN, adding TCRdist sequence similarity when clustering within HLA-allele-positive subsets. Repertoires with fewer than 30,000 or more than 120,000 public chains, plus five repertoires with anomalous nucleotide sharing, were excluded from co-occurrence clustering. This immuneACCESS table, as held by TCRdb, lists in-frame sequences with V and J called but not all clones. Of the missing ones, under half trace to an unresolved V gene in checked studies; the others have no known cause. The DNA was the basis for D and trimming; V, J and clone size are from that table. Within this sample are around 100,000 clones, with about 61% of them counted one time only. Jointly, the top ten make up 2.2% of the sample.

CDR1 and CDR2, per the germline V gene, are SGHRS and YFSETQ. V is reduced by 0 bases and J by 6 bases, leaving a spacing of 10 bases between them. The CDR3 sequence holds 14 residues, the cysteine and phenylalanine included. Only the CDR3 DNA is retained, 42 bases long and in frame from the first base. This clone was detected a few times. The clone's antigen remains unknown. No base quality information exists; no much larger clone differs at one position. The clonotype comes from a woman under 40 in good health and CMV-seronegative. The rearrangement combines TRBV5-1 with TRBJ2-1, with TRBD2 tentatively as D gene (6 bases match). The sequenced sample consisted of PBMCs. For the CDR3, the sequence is CASSLGGDGNEQFF. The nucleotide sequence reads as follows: TGCGCCAGCAGCTTGGGGGGGGACGGCAATGAGCAGTTCTTC.